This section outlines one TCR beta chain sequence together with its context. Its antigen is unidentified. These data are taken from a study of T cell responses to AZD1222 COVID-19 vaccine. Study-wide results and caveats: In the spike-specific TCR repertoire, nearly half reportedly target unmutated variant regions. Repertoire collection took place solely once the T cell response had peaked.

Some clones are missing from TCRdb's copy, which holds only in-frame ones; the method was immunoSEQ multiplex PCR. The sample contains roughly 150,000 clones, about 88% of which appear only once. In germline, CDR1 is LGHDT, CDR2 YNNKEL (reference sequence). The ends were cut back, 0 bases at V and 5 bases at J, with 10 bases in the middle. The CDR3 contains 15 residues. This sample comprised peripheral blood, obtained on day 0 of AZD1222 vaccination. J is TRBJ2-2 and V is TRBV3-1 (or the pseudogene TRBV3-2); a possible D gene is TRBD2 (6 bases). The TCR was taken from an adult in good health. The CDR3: CASSQDTSRTGELFF. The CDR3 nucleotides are TGTGCCAGCAGCCAAGATACTAGCCGTACCGGGGAGCTGTTTTTT.